This T cell receptor beta chain emerged from a study of a mutant IDH1 vaccine in newly diagnosed glioma. Study-level background: The vaccination schedule gave patients eight doses in weeks 1, 3, 5, 7, 11, 15, 19 and 23. Treated patients had a mean age of roughly 40 years and an approximately 62% male, around 40% female split. Former treatment meant radiotherapy, temozolomide, or both; the majority had gotten both.

The assay was immunoSEQ multiplex PCR, and TCRdb's table has in-frame clones only and misses some. The table lists about 21,000 clones, about nine tenths of them singletons. The CDR3 sequence is 14 residues long. V lost 0 bases to trimming and J lost 2 bases, with 6 bases between them. From germline, CDR1 is SGHDT and CDR2 YYEEEE. Comment on this clone: Its antigen is as yet unknown.

Time point of the sample: week 11, during vaccination. Doses of 300 ug of mutant IDH1 20-mer peptide were given with topical imiquimod. Patients carried new grade 3 or 4 IDH1-mutant astrocytomas lacking nuclear ATRX. The genes are TRBV5-6 and TRBJ1-5, with unresolved D. This receptor was identified in a middle-aged woman with glioma. The source was PBMCs, collected from a glioma patient whose treatment included an IDH1 peptide vaccine. CDR3 sequence reads: CASSLGGGNQPQHF. The CDR3 DNA reads as TGTGCCAGCAGCTTGGGCGGGGGCAATCAGCCCCAGCATTTT.